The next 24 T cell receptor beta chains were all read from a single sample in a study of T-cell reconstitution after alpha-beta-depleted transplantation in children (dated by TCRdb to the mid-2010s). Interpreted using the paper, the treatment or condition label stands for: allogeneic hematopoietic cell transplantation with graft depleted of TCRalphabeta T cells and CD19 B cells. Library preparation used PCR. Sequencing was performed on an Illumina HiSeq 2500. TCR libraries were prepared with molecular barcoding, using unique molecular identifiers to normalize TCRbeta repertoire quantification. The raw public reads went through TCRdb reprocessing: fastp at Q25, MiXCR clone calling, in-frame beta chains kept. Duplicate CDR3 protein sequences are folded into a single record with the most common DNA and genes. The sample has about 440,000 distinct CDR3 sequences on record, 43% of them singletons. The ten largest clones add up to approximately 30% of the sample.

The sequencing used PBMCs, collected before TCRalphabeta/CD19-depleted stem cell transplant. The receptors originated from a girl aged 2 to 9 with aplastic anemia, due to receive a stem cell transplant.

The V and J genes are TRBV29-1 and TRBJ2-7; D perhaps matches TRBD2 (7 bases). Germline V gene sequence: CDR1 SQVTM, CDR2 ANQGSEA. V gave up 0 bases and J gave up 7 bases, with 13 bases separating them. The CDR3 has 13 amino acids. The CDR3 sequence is CSVEEGGGGEQYF. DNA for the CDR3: TGCAGCGTTGAAGAAGGGGGGGGCGGAGAGCAGTACTTC.

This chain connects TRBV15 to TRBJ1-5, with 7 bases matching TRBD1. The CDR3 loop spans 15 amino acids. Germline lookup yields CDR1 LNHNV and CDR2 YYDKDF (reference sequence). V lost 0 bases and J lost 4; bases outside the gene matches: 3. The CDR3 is CATSREQGRNQPQHF. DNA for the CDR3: TGTGCCACCAGCAGAGAACAGGGGCGGAATCAGCCCCAGCATTTT.

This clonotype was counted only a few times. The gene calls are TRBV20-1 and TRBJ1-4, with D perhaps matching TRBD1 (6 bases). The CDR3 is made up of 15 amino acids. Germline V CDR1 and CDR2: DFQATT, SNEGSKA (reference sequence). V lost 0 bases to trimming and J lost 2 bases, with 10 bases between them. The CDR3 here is CSAREGALTNEKLFF. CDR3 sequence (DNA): TGCAGTGCTAGAGAGGGGGCCCTGACTAATGAAAAACTGTTTTTT.

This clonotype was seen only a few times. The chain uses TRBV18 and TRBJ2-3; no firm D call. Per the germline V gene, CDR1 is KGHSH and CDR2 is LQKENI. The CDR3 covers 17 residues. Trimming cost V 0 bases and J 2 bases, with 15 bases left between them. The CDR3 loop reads CASSPPVTTLHTDTQYF. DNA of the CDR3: TGTGCCAGCTCACCACCGGTAACAACCCTACACACAGATACGCAGTATTTT.

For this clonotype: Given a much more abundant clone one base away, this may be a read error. The CDR3 DNA sequence: TGCAGGGGTGCGAGAGGGGGAGAAGAAGAGACCCAGCACTTC. It yields the protein CRGARGGEEETQHF. The chain is built from TRBV20-1 and TRBJ2-5, with D possibly matching TRBD1 (6 bases). The CDR3 runs 14 residues. CDR1 is DFQATT, CDR2 SNEGSKA, per germline (reference sequence).

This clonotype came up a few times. The CDR3 spells CASSYPKLLANTGELFF. Written as DNA, the CDR3 is TGTGCCAGCAGTTACCCGAAGCTACTTGCGAACACCGGGGAGCTGTTTTTT. The J gene is TRBJ2-2, the V gene TRBV6-5; no clear D gene. Germline CDR1 reads MNHEY; CDR2 reads SVGAGI. Trimming pared 2 bases from V and 0 bases from J, leaving 13 bases between. This CDR3 contains 17 residues.

The CDR3 region is CASSRQTGGAEQYF. The CDR3 DNA follows: TGTGCCAGCAGTCGTCAAACAGGGGGCGCAGAGCAGTACTTC. The chain combines TRBV6-2 or TRBV6-3 with TRBJ2-7; 9 bases are a match to TRBD1. CDR1 and CDR2 (germline): MNHEY, SVGEGT. CDR3 length: 14 residues. Trimming removed 5 bases from V and 7 bases from J; junction bases left unmatched: 9.

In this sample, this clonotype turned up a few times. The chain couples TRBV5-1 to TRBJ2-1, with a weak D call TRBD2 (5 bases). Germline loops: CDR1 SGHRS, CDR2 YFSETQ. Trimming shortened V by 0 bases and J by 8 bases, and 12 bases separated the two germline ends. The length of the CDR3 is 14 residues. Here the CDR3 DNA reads TGCGCCAGCAGCTTGGTAAGCGGCCAAGATGAGCAGTTCTTC. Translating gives CASSLVSGQDEQFF.

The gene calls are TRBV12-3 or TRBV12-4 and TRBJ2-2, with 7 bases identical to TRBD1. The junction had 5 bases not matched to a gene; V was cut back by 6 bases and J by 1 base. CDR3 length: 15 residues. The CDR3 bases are TGTGCCAGCAGCGCAGGGGGTCGGAACACCGGGGAGCTGTTTTTT. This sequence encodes CASSAGGRNTGELFF.

For the CDR3, the DNA is TGTGCCAGCAGCGGGGTTGGAGGGGAGACCCAGTACTTC. This sequence encodes CASSGVGGETQYF. The chain uses TRBV7-9 and TRBJ2-5; possible D gene TRBD2, 6 bases. Looked up from germline, CDR1 is SEHNR and CDR2 is FQNEAQ (reference sequence). Trimming took 5 bases from V and 5 from J, leaving 12 bases between them. The CDR3 totals 13 residues.

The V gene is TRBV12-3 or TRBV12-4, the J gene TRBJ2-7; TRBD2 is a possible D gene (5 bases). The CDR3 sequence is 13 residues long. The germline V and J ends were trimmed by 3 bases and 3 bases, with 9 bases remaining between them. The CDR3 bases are TGTGCCAGCAGTTTTACGAGGGACTACGAGCAGTACTTC. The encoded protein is CASSFTRDYEQYF.

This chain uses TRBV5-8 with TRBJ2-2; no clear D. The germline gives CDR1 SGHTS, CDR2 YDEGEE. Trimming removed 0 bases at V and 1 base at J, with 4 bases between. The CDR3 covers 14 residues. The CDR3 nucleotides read TGTGCCAGCAGCTTGGACCTGAACACCGGGGAGCTGTTTTTT. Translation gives CASSLDLNTGELFF.

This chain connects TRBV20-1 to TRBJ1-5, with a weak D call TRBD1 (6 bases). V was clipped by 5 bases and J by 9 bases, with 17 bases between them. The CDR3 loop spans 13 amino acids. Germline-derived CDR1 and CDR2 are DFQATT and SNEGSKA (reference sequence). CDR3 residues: CSAQDRGGVPQHF. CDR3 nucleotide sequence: TGCAGTGCTCAGGACAGAGGAGGGGTGCCCCAGCATTTT.

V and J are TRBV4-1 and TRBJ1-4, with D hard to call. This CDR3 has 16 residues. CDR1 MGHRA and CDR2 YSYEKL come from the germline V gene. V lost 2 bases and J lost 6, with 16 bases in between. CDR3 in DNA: TGCGCCAGCAGCCAAAGTCCAGACATTCGGTATGAAAAACTGTTTTTT. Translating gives CASSQSPDIRYEKLFF.

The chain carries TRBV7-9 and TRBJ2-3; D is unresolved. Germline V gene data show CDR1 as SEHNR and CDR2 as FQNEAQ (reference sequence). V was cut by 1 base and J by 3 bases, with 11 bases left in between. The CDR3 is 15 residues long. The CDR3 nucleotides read TGTGCCAGCAGCTTAGGAGTGGGGTCAACAGATACGCAGTATTTT. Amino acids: CASSLGVGSTDTQYF. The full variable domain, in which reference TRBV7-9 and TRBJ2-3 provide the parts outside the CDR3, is DTGVSQNPRHKITKRGQNVTFRCDPISEHNRLYWYRQTLGQGPEFLTYFQNEAQLEKSRLLSDRFSAERPKGSFSTLEIQRTEQGDSAMYLCASSLGVGSTDTQYFGPGTRLTVL.

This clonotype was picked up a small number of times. The CDR3, as DNA: TGTGCTAGTGGTTTGCCCTCGGGGGGTTGGAATGAGCAGTTCTTC. As protein: CASGLPSGGWNEQFF. The chain combines TRBV12-5 with TRBJ2-1, with 7 positions matching TRBD2. The CDR3 runs to 15 residues. From germline, CDR1 is LGHNT and CDR2 FRNRAP. V lost 2 bases, J lost 7 bases, and 8 bases stayed unmatched.

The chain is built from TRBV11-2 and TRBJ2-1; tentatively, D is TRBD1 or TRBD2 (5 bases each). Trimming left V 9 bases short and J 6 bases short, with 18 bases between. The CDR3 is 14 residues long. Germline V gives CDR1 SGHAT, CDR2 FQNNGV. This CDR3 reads CASTYKGTSNEQFF. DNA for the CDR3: TGTGCCAGTACTTACAAGGGGACCTCCAATGAGCAGTTCTTC.

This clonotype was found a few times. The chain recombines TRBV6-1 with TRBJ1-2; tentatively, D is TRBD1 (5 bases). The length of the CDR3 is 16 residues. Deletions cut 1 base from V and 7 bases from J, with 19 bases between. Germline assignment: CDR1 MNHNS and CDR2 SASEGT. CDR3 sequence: CASSEGGAFGGIGYTF. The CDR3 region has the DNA TGTGCCAGCAGTGAAGGTGGGGCGTTTGGAGGGATTGGCTACACCTTC.

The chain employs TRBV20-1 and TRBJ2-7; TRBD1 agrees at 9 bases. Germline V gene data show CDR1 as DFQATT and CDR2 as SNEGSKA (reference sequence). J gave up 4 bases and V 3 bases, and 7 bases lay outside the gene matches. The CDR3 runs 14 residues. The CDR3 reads CSASWDRAPYEQYF. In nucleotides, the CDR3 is TGCAGTGCTAGTTGGGACAGGGCCCCTTACGAGCAGTACTTC.

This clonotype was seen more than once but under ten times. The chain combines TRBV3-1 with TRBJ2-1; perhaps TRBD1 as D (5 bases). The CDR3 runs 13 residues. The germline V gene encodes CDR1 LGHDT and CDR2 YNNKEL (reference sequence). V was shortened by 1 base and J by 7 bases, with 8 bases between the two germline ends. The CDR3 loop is CASSQGRANEQFF. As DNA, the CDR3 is TGTGCCAGCAGCCAAGGCAGGGCGAATGAGCAGTTCTTC.

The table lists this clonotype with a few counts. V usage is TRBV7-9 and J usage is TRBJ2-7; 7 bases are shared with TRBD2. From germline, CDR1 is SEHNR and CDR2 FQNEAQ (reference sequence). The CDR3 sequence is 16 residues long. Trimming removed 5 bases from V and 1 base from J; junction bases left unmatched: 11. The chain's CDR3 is CASSPPAGRESYEQYF. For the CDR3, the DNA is TGTGCCAGCAGCCCCCCCGCGGGGAGGGAATCCTACGAGCAGTACTTC.

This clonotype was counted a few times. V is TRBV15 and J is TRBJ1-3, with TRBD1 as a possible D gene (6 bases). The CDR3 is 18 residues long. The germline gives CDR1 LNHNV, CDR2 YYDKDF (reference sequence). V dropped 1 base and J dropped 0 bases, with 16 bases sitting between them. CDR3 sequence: CATSRASRDTGSGNTIYF. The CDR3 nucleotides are TGTGCCACCAGCAGAGCCAGCCGGGACACCGGCTCTGGAAACACCATATATTTT.

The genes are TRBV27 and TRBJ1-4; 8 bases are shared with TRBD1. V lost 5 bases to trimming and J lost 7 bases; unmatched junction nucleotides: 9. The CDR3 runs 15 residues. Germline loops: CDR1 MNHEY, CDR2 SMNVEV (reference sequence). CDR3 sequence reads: CASSGTGGVGEKLFF. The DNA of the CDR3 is TGTGCCAGCAGTGGGACAGGTGGCGTCGGTGAAAAACTGTTTTTT.

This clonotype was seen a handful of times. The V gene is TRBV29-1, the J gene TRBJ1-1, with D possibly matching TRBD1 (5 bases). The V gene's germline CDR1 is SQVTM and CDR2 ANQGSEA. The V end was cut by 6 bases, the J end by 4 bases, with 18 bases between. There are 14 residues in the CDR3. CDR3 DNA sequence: TGCAGCGTGGCCGGGACTACGACGTCCACTGAAGCTTTCTTT. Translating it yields CSVAGTTTSTEAFF.